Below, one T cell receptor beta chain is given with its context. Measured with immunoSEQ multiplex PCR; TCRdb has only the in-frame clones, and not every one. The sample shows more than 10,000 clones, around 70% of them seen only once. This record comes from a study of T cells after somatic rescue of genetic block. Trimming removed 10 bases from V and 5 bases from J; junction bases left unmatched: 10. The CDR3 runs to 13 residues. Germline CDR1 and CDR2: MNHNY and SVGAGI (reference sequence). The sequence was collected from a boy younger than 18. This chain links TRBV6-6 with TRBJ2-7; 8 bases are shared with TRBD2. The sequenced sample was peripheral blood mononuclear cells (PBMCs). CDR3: CATFVGGGHEQYF. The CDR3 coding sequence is TGTGCCACCTTCGTCGGGGGGGGTCACGAGCAGTACTTC.